This T cell receptor beta chain originates from a study of T cell responses to AZD1222 COVID-19 vaccine. The repertoire was sequenced with immunoSEQ multiplex PCR; TCRdb's copy has only in-frame clones and lacks some. Of tens of thousands of clones listed, 88% are singletons. CDR1 SQVTM and CDR2 ANQGSEA come from the germline V gene. This CDR3 has 12 residues. Trimming removed 7 bases from V and 2 bases from J; junction bases left unmatched: 4. Combined were second doses at about 4 or about 12 weeks. This clonotype was obtained from an adult who received the AZD1222 COVID-19 vaccine. This chain joins TRBV29-1 and TRBJ2-7, with 8 bases identical to TRBD1. The sample consisted of peripheral blood, taken 28 days after the second AZD1222 dose. The CDR3 region is CSARQGPYEQYF. The CDR3 DNA is TGCAGCGCCAGACAGGGGCCCTACGAGCAGTACTTC.